The T cell receptor (beta chain) under discussion was sequenced for a study of blood T cell repertoires in COVID-19. About the study: Some COVID-19 samples were acute and others convalescent; all came from the United States, Italy and Spain.

Clinical history as reported by participants underpinned cohort assignment. V lost 6 bases to trimming and J lost 3 bases, with 18 bases between them. Germline V lookup: CDR1 MNHEY, CDR2 SVGAGI. The CDR3 is 15 amino acids. Under the authors' procedure: Amplified reference gene primers provided the basis for estimating nucleated cell counts. This table comes from immunoSEQ multiplex PCR, and its TCRdb copy is limited to in-frame clones, with some not included. V and J calls and clone size are as listed in that table; D and trimming were resolved from the DNA. In the table there are under 300,000 clones, approximately 90% of which are singletons.

V and J are TRBV6-5 and TRBJ2-7; D remains ambiguous. The specimen was PBMCs or T cells enriched from blood (not recorded which). The TCR originated in a woman aged 18-35 years who had recovered from COVID-19. As DNA, the CDR3 is TGTGCCAGCAGCCCCTACAGAGATCCCAGCTACGAGCAGTACTTC. Encoded protein: CASSPYRDPSYEQYF.